The present TCR beta chain was sequenced within a study of blood T cell repertoires in COVID-19. Study-level background: Samples taken during acute and convalescent COVID-19 were collected in the United States, Italy and Spain. T cells, B-cell-depleted T cells, or PBMCs supplied cDNA or gDNA.

Methods used by the authors: Amplification of reference gene primers provided the estimated nucleated cell counts. Using immunoSEQ multiplex PCR, the repertoire was profiled, and TCRdb retains in-frame clones only, with some absent. V and J calls and clone size are as listed in that table; D and trimming were resolved from the DNA. The data show 65,000 to 75,000 clones, roughly 90% seen once. The V and J ends lost 4 bases and 6 bases, in that order; junction bases with no gene match: 15. The germline CDR1 and CDR2 sequences are ENHRY and SYGVKD. CDR3 length: 17 amino acids. V gene TRBV10-3 combines with J gene TRBJ1-1, with TRBD1 matching 9 bases. Sequenced input: peripheral blood. This TCR derives from a man aged 50 to 59 with active COVID-19. The CDR3 DNA reads TGTGCCATCAGTGTTTCCGGGACAGGGACAACATACGCTGAAGCTTTCTTT. This sequence encodes CAISVSGTGTTYAEAFF.